These T cell receptor beta chains were read from a single sample in a study of T cells after yellow fever vaccination. One entry per CDR3 protein results from TCRdb running MiXCR on the 5' RACE reads. The sample gives 500,000 to 700,000 distinct CDR3 sequences, under 25% of which show up once; over 11% is in the top ten. The sample in question was PBMCs, obtained 15 days after the yellow fever booster vaccination. All receptors come from a young man who received the YFV17D yellow fever vaccine. Both conserved end residues are part of each CDR3. A D gene is named only where the DNA matches it firmly. Size tells how often a clone was seen (once, few, many) or the class of an expanded clone, and some rows leave it out.

J gene: TRBJ2-7
clone size: NA
D gene: NA
V gene: TRBV30
CDR3 DNA: TGTGCCTGGAGTGTACAAAGAGGGGGAATTAAGTACGAGCAGTACTTC
CDR3 protein: CAWSVQRGGIKYEQYF

J gene: TRBJ2-1
clone size: NA
D gene: TRBD2
V gene: TRBV29-1
CDR3 DNA: TGCAGCGTTGCGTACAGCGGGAGGGCAGCAAATGAGCAGTTCTTC
CDR3 protein: CSVAYSGRAANEQFF

J gene: TRBJ2-3
clone size: many
D gene: NA
V gene: TRBV12-3/TRBV12-4
CDR3 DNA: TGTGCCAGCAGTTTCGGGGCAAGCACAGATACGCAGTATTTT
CDR3 protein: CASSFGASTDTQYF

J gene: TRBJ1-4
clone size: NA
D gene: NA
V gene: TRBV7-2
CDR3 DNA: TGTGCCAGCAGCCCCCGTCAGGCCGCTGAAAAACTGTTTTTT
CDR3 protein: CASSPRQAAEKLFF

J gene: TRBJ2-1
clone size: few
D gene: NA
V gene: TRBV5-1
CDR3 DNA: TGCGCCAGCAGCTTGGAGAACGGACAGTACAATGAGCAGTTCTTC
CDR3 protein: CASSLENGQYNEQFF

J gene: TRBJ2-2
clone size: many
D gene: NA
V gene: TRBV7-9
CDR3 DNA: TGTGCCAGCAGCAGCGCCGGTCGGGAGCTGTTTTTT
CDR3 protein: CASSSAGRELFF

J gene: TRBJ2-7
clone size: few
D gene: NA
V gene: TRBV11-2
CDR3 DNA: TGTGCCAGCAGCTTAGATCCCTGGGCCGCCTCGTCCTACGAGCAGTACTTC
CDR3 protein: CASSLDPWAASSYEQYF

J gene: TRBJ1-2
clone size: few
D gene: NA
V gene: TRBV7-9
CDR3 DNA: TGTGCCAGCAGCTTAGAGGGGGGCCACTATGGCTACACCTTC
CDR3 protein: CASSLEGGHYGYTF

J gene: TRBJ1-1
clone size: few
D gene: TRBD1
V gene: TRBV11-2
CDR3 DNA: TGTGCCAGCAGCGACCGGGACAGGATGAACACTGAAGCTTTCTTT
CDR3 protein: CASSDRDRMNTEAFF

J gene: TRBJ2-4
clone size: few
D gene: TRBD2
V gene: TRBV28
CDR3 DNA: TGTGCCAGCAGTCCTCTAGCGGGAGGTCACAAAAACATTCAGTACTTC
CDR3 protein: CASSPLAGGHKNIQYF

J gene: TRBJ2-2
clone size: many
D gene: TRBD2
V gene: TRBV5-1
CDR3 DNA: TGCGCCAGCAGCCTGGTTGCGGGAGACACCGGGGAGCTGTTTTTT
CDR3 protein: CASSLVAGDTGELFF

J gene: TRBJ2-3
clone size: few
D gene: TRBD1
V gene: TRBV5-1
CDR3 DNA: TGCGCCAGCGGAAACAGGGGGCAAGGTTCGGATACGCAGTATTTT
CDR3 protein: CASGNRGQGSDTQYF

J gene: TRBJ2-2
clone size: NA
D gene: TRBD2
V gene: TRBV4-1
CDR3 DNA: TGCGCCAGCAGCCCTTTGGCCAGCGGGAGTAACACCGGGGAGCTGTTTTTT
CDR3 protein: CASSPLASGSNTGELFF

J gene: TRBJ1-2
clone size: NA
D gene: NA
V gene: TRBV7-2
CDR3 DNA: TGTGCCAGCAGCTTAGTAGAAGGGGACTATGGCTACACCTTC
CDR3 protein: CASSLVEGDYGYTF

J gene: TRBJ2-3
clone size: NA
D gene: NA
V gene: TRBV12-5
CDR3 DNA: TGTGCTAGTGGTTTGCCACCTATACGTAGCCCTTACACAGATACGCAGTATTTT
CDR3 protein: CASGLPPIRSPYTDTQYF

J gene: TRBJ2-3
clone size: NA
D gene: TRBD2
V gene: TRBV19
CDR3 DNA: TGTGCCACTCGCGGGAGTTGGGGCACAGATACGCAGTATTTT
CDR3 protein: CATRGSWGTDTQYF

J gene: TRBJ2-1
clone size: few
D gene: TRBD2
V gene: TRBV7-6
CDR3 DNA: TGTGCCAGCAGCTTAGCGCTTGGGCTAGCGGAGCAAACCTACAATGAGCAGTTCTTC
CDR3 protein: CASSLALGLAEQTYNEQFF

J gene: TRBJ2-7
clone size: NA
D gene: TRBD1
V gene: TRBV3-1
CDR3 DNA: TGTGCCAGCAGCCCGTCAGGGGGAGTCTACGAGCAGTACTTC
CDR3 protein: CASSPSGGVYEQYF

J gene: TRBJ2-3
clone size: NA
D gene: TRBD1
V gene: TRBV5-1
CDR3 DNA: TGCGCCAGCAGCATCACGACAGGGAACACAGATACGCAGTATTTT
CDR3 protein: CASSITTGNTDTQYF

J gene: TRBJ2-7
clone size: few
D gene: TRBD2
V gene: TRBV7-3
CDR3 DNA: TGTGCCATCACTAGCGGGAGAGGGCAGTACTTC
CDR3 protein: CAITSGRGQYF

J gene: TRBJ2-3
clone size: few
D gene: NA
V gene: TRBV20-1
CDR3 DNA: TGCAGTGCTAGAGATCGGTTGACTAGCACAGATACGCAGTATTTT
CDR3 protein: CSARDRLTSTDTQYF

J gene: TRBJ2-3
clone size: once
D gene: NA
V gene: TRBV6-5
CDR3 DNA: TGTGCCAGCAGTTACTCCCCGGTAGCAGATACGCAGTATTTT
CDR3 protein: CASSYSPVADTQYF

J gene: TRBJ2-7
clone size: NA
D gene: TRBD1
V gene: TRBV5-1
CDR3 DNA: TGCGCCAGCAGCTTGAGCGGACAGGGGCACGGCGAGCAGTACTTC
CDR3 protein: CASSLSGQGHGEQYF

J gene: TRBJ2-1
clone size: NA
D gene: TRBD2
V gene: TRBV5-1
CDR3 DNA: TGCGCCAGCAGCTTGGGTCGGGAGGGCCTTGATGAGCAGTTCTTC
CDR3 protein: CASSLGREGLDEQFF

J gene: TRBJ2-5
clone size: NA
D gene: TRBD2
V gene: TRBV20-1
CDR3 DNA: TGCAGTGCCCCGGGACTAGCGGGGGGCCAAGAGACCCAGTACTTC
CDR3 protein: CSAPGLAGGQETQYF

J gene: TRBJ2-7
clone size: few
D gene: TRBD1
V gene: TRBV7-9
CDR3 DNA: TGTGCCAGCAGCAACAGGGACAGGAGCCCCTACGAGCAGTACTTC
CDR3 protein: CASSNRDRSPYEQYF

J gene: TRBJ2-1
clone size: NA
D gene: TRBD2
V gene: TRBV20-1
CDR3 DNA: TGCAGTGCTACTCTAGCGGGAGTTAGGAATGAGCAGTTCTTC
CDR3 protein: CSATLAGVRNEQFF

J gene: TRBJ2-1
clone size: NA
D gene: TRBD2
V gene: TRBV11-1
CDR3 DNA: TGTGCCAGCAGCTTAGCGTATCGCCCTAGCGGAGGGGAAAATGAGCAGTTCTTC
CDR3 protein: CASSLAYRPSGGENEQFF

J gene: TRBJ2-7
clone size: once
D gene: NA
V gene: TRBV6-1
CDR3 DNA: TGTGCCAGCAGTGAATTAGGTAAACTTCCAGGGAATGACTACGAGCAGTACTTC
CDR3 protein: CASSELGKLPGNDYEQYF

J gene: TRBJ2-1
clone size: NA
D gene: NA
V gene: TRBV27
CDR3 DNA: TGTGCCAGCAGTTTACTACCGCGGAGGGAGCAGTTCTTC
CDR3 protein: CASSLLPRREQFF

J gene: TRBJ2-7
clone size: few
D gene: NA
V gene: TRBV29-1
CDR3 DNA: TGCAGCGTTGAATCGGGGGACTACGAGCAGTACTTC
CDR3 protein: CSVESGDYEQYF

J gene: TRBJ2-5
clone size: NA
D gene: NA
V gene: TRBV7-9
CDR3 DNA: TGTGCCAGCAGCCCCGCTTGGGGTTCGGAGACCCAGTACTTC
CDR3 protein: CASSPAWGSETQYF

J gene: TRBJ1-5
clone size: NA
D gene: NA
V gene: TRBV6-1
CDR3 DNA: TGTGCCAGCAGTACCCGTCCCAATCAGCCCCAGCATTTT
CDR3 protein: CASSTRPNQPQHF

J gene: TRBJ2-4
clone size: NA
D gene: NA
V gene: TRBV25-1
CDR3 DNA: TGTGCCAGCAGTGCCCCCCCGGCCAAGGGGGACATTCAGTACTTC
CDR3 protein: CASSAPPAKGDIQYF

J gene: TRBJ2-3
clone size: NA
D gene: TRBD1
V gene: TRBV6-5
CDR3 DNA: TGTGCCAGCAGTTATCCGGACAGGGGTCAAGGGAGCACAGATACGCAGTATTTT
CDR3 protein: CASSYPDRGQGSTDTQYF

J gene: TRBJ2-2
clone size: few
D gene: NA
V gene: TRBV7-2
CDR3 DNA: TGTGCCAGCAGCTTATTGGGCAGGGCCGGGAACGGGGAGCTGTTTTTT
CDR3 protein: CASSLLGRAGNGELFF

J gene: TRBJ1-2
clone size: NA
D gene: NA
V gene: TRBV12-3/TRBV12-4
CDR3 DNA: TGTGCCAGCAGTTTAGCGCAGGGGGGCTACACCTTC
CDR3 protein: CASSLAQGGYTF

J gene: TRBJ2-7
clone size: NA
D gene: NA
V gene: TRBV11-2
CDR3 DNA: TGTGCCAGCAGCTTAGCCGCTTACGAGGGCGAGCAGTACTTC
CDR3 protein: CASSLAAYEGEQYF

J gene: TRBJ1-1
clone size: NA
D gene: NA
V gene: TRBV5-1
CDR3 DNA: TGCGCCAGCAGCTACCAGGACAGCTTGAACACTGAAGCTTTCTTT
CDR3 protein: CASSYQDSLNTEAFF

J gene: TRBJ2-3
clone size: NA
D gene: TRBD2
V gene: TRBV27
CDR3 DNA: TGTGCCAGCAGTTTATTAGCTAGCGGGAGTGCGGATACGCAGTATTTT
CDR3 protein: CASSLLASGSADTQYF

J gene: TRBJ2-7
clone size: once
D gene: NA
V gene: TRBV5-5
CDR3 DNA: TGTGCCAGCAGCTTTGGACGGAGGGGATACGAGCAGTACTTC
CDR3 protein: CASSFGRRGYEQYF

J gene: TRBJ2-2
clone size: many
D gene: TRBD1
V gene: TRBV12-3/TRBV12-4
CDR3 DNA: TGTGCCAGCAGTTTACAGGGGGTCACCGGGGAGCTGTTTTTT
CDR3 protein: CASSLQGVTGELFF

J gene: TRBJ2-3
clone size: many
D gene: NA
V gene: TRBV15
CDR3 DNA: TGTGCCACCAGCAGAGAGGGGATTGGGACAGATACGCAGTATTTT
CDR3 protein: CATSREGIGTDTQYF

J gene: TRBJ2-7
clone size: few
D gene: NA
V gene: TRBV29-1
CDR3 DNA: TGCAGCGTTGCTCTCCGACAGGACTCCTACGAGCAGTACTTC
CDR3 protein: CSVALRQDSYEQYF

J gene: TRBJ1-1
clone size: NA
D gene: NA
V gene: TRBV12-3/TRBV12-4
CDR3 DNA: TGTGCCAGCAGCCCTTCATTGGTAGGGGGGCACGGGAACACTGAAGCTTTCTTT
CDR3 protein: CASSPSLVGGHGNTEAFF

J gene: TRBJ2-1
clone size: NA
D gene: TRBD2
V gene: TRBV3-1
CDR3 DNA: TGTGCCAGCAGCCATGGACTCGTCGTAGCGGGAGTGGAGGAGCAGTTCTTC
CDR3 protein: CASSHGLVVAGVEEQFF

J gene: TRBJ2-3
clone size: NA
D gene: TRBD2
V gene: TRBV6-5
CDR3 DNA: TGTGCCAGCAGCCCGGGGGGGTATACGCAGTATTTT
CDR3 protein: CASSPGGYTQYF

J gene: TRBJ2-3
clone size: NA
D gene: NA
V gene: TRBV20-1
CDR3 DNA: TGCAGTGCTAGTCTTCGCGGGATGTCGGATACGCAGTATTTT
CDR3 protein: CSASLRGMSDTQYF

J gene: TRBJ2-7
clone size: many
D gene: NA
V gene: TRBV12-3/TRBV12-4
CDR3 DNA: TGTGCCAGCAGTTCGGAGGACAGACTCTACGAGCAGTACTTC
CDR3 protein: CASSSEDRLYEQYF

J gene: TRBJ1-1
clone size: NA
D gene: NA
V gene: TRBV29-1
CDR3 DNA: TGCAGCGTTGAGGGTCGATACACTGAAGCTTTCTTT
CDR3 protein: CSVEGRYTEAFF

J gene: TRBJ2-7
clone size: NA
D gene: TRBD2
V gene: TRBV19
CDR3 DNA: TGTGCCAGTAGGATAGCGGGTAACTCCTACGAGCAGTACTTC
CDR3 protein: CASRIAGNSYEQYF

J gene: TRBJ2-3
clone size: few
D gene: TRBD1
V gene: TRBV9
CDR3 DNA: TGTGCCAGCAGCGCCGGGACAGACCCCGATACGCAGTATTTT
CDR3 protein: CASSAGTDPDTQYF

J gene: TRBJ2-1
clone size: few
D gene: TRBD2
V gene: TRBV12-3/TRBV12-4
CDR3 DNA: TGTGCCAGCAGTTACACACCGGGACTAGCGCACAATGAGCAGTTCTTC
CDR3 protein: CASSYTPGLAHNEQFF